The next 6 T cell receptor beta chains were all read from a single sample in a study of response to subunit inactivated influenza vaccine. TCRdb analysed the RT-PCR reads with MiXCR anew, one entry per CDR3 protein. The sample yields 450,000 to 600,000 distinct CDR3 sequences, roughly 8.2% seen once. The sample in question was PBMCs from blood, obtained around 25 months after vaccination. Receptor source: a man aged 50 to 75 who received an inactivated influenza vaccine.

The table lists this clonotype with many counts. The genes are TRBV4-2 and TRBJ1-6; 8 bases are shared with TRBD1. V lost 6 bases, J lost 7 bases, and 5 bases stayed unmatched. CDR1 and CDR2 (germline): LGHNA, YNFKEQ. The CDR3 length is 14 residues. The CDR3 sequence is CASRETGVNSPLHF. The CDR3 DNA sequence: TGTGCCAGCAGGGAGACAGGGGTCAATTCACCCCTCCACTTT.

In this sample, this clonotype turned up many times. The chain couples TRBV20-1 to TRBJ1-2, with no clear D. CDR3 size: 13 residues. V was pared by 3 bases and J by 5 bases, with 13 bases between. Germline V gives CDR1 DFQATT, CDR2 SNEGSKA (reference sequence). The CDR3 is CSASNTDTYGYTF. The CDR3 nucleotides are TGCAGTGCTAGCAACACTGACACATATGGCTACACCTTC.

This clonotype was detected only a few times. This chain connects TRBV15 to TRBJ2-2; D ambiguous. Looked up from germline, CDR1 is LNHNV and CDR2 is YYDKDF (reference sequence). This CDR3 is 14 amino acids long. Trimming removed 1 base from V and 3 bases from J, with 6 bases in between. In nucleotides, the CDR3 is TGTGCCACCAGCAGAGCAAGCGACACCGGGGAGCTGTTTTTT. Protein product: CATSRASDTGELFF.

This sequence joins TRBV20-1 and TRBJ1-5, with 7 nucleotides matching TRBD1. This CDR3 is 13 amino acids long. J was trimmed by 3 bases and V by 5 bases; bases with no gene match: 4. From germline, CDR1 is DFQATT and CDR2 SNEGSKA (reference sequence). The CDR3 loop is CSAGQALNQPQHF. CDR3 coding DNA: TGCAGTGCTGGACAGGCTCTCAATCAGCCCCAGCATTTT.

This clonotype was seen a handful of times. The chain recombines TRBV5-6 with TRBJ2-5; 7 bases match TRBD1. Trimming at V came to 1 base and at J to 1 base, leaving 4 bases not matched to a gene. This CDR3 has 15 amino acids. From germline, CDR1 is SGHDT and CDR2 YYEEEE. CDR3 coding DNA: TGTGCCAGCAGCTTGCCCGGGACAGCCCAAGAGACCCAGTACTTC. Its translation is CASSLPGTAQETQYF.

This clonotype has more than one count but fewer than ten. The gene calls are TRBV6-5 and TRBJ2-2, with D possibly TRBD2 on 6 matching bases. CDR1 is MNHEY and CDR2 is SVGAGI in the germline V gene. The ends were cut back, 1 base at V and 2 bases at J, with 11 bases in the middle. The CDR3 length is 16 residues. CDR3: CASSYLGDFNTGELFF. For the CDR3, the DNA is TGTGCCAGCAGTTACTTGGGGGACTTTAACACCGGGGAGCTGTTTTTT.